The 20 T cell receptor beta chains below all came from one sample that was sequenced in a study of blood T cell repertoires in COVID-19 (dated by TCRdb to about 2020). The library was produced with the immunoSEQ multiplex PCR assay. TCRdb took over this immuneACCESS table, retaining in-frame rearrangements with V and J assigned. Such tables are incomplete; in checked studies, under half of the missing clones stem from an unresolved V gene, and the remainder is unexplained. The sample table lists about 73,000 clones, around 81% of them with a count of one. Together, the top ten hold around 30% of the sample. Sequenced material: peripheral blood. Receptor source: a human donor in a cohort sampled during active COVID-19.

V is TRBV7-6 and J is TRBJ2-7; TRBD2 matches at 8 bases. CDR3 length: 14 residues. V shed 5 bases and J 4 bases; nucleotides not matched to a gene: 7. Germline V gene data show CDR1 as SGHVS and CDR2 as FNYEAQ. The CDR3 coding sequence is TGTGCCAGCAGCCATCCCGGGGGGGGGTACGAGCAGTACTTC. Translated, it gives CASSHPGGGYEQYF.

The rearrangement uses TRBV7-8 and TRBJ1-3; no clear D gene. Germline-derived CDR1 and CDR2 are SGHVS and FQNEAQ. The CDR3 loop spans 16 amino acids. V was clipped by 3 bases and J by 3 bases, with 15 bases between them. Here the CDR3 DNA reads TGTGCCAGCAGCTTCCCCCGATCTCCCGGTGGAAACACCATATATTTT. This encodes CASSFPRSPGGNTIYF. Drawing the rest from reference TRBV7-8 and TRBJ1-3, the complete variable domain is GAGVSQSPRYKVAKRGQDVALRCDPISGHVSLFWYQQALGQGPEFLTYFQNEAQLDKSGLPSDRFFAERPEGSVSTLKIQRTQQEDSAVYLCASSFPRSPGGNTIYFGEGSWLTVV.

This clone occurred a few times. This chain links TRBV7-2 with TRBJ2-3, with D maybe TRBD2 (5 bases). V was pared by 2 bases and J by 1 base, with 10 bases between. CDR3 size: 15 residues. CDR1 and CDR2 from the germline V gene are SGHTA and FQGNSA. The CDR3 nucleotides read TGTGCCAGCAGCTTAAGCTTCGGGGGCACAGATACGCAGTATTTT. It yields the protein CASSLSFGGTDTQYF.

This clone showed up just once. This rearrangement joins TRBV5-4 to TRBJ2-1; no firm D call. The V end was cut by 0 bases, the J end by 8 bases, with 9 bases between. The germline CDR1 and CDR2 sequences are SGHNT and YYREEE (reference sequence). The length of the CDR3 is 13 residues. This chain's CDR3 is CASSLEQVDEQFF. The CDR3 DNA reads as TGTGCCAGCAGCTTGGAGCAGGTAGATGAGCAGTTCTTC.

The V call is TRBV10-1, the J call TRBJ2-7; the D is unclear. Trimming took off 4 bases at V and 3 bases at J, with 10 bases between the two ends. CDR1 is WNHNN and CDR2 is SYGVQD in the germline V gene (reference sequence). The CDR3 is made up of 13 amino acids. This CDR3 is CASSGPRIYEQYF. The DNA of the CDR3 is TGCGCCAGCAGTGGGCCCAGGATCTACGAGCAGTACTTC.

The J gene is TRBJ2-7, the V gene TRBV11-3; D not certain. This CDR3 is 13 amino acids long. The germline CDR1 and CDR2 sequences are SGHNT and YENEEA. Trimming stripped 2 bases from V and 7 bases from J, with 12 bases between. For the CDR3, the DNA is TGTGCCAGCAGCTTAACAGATCTCGAAGAGCAGTACTTC. Amino acids: CASSLTDLEEQYF.

J is TRBJ2-7 and V is TRBV19, with 8 bases that match TRBD2. The germline V gene has CDR1 LNHDA and CDR2 SQIVND (reference sequence). V lost 5 bases, J lost 2 bases, and 11 bases stayed unmatched. This CDR3 has 16 amino acids. The CDR3 protein is CASSEYLGRGAYEQYF. The DNA for the CDR3 is TGTGCCAGTAGTGAATACCTCGGGAGGGGTGCCTACGAGCAGTACTTC.

This chain joins TRBV5-6 and TRBJ2-3; D gene ambiguous. CDR3 size: 11 residues. V lost 1 base and J lost 6, with 3 bases in between. CDR1 SGHDT and CDR2 YYEEEE come from the germline V gene. CDR3 sequence reads: CASSLSDTQYF. CDR3 DNA: TGTGCCAGCAGCTTGAGCGATACGCAGTATTTT.

The chain is built from TRBV2 and TRBJ1-6; 8 bases line up with TRBD1. Trimming at V came to 8 bases and at J to 10 bases, leaving 7 bases not matched to a gene. The CDR3 runs 13 residues. From germline, CDR1 is SNHLY and CDR2 FYNNEI. CDR3 DNA: TGTGCCAGCCAAGGACAGGGAAACTCACCCCTCCACTTT. This sequence encodes CASQGQGNSPLHF.

J is TRBJ2-7 and V is TRBV4-3; D possibly corresponds to TRBD1 (5 bases). Germline V gene sequence: CDR1 LGHNA, CDR2 YSLEER. Trimming removed 0 bases from V and 3 bases from J, with 12 bases in between. This CDR3 spans 15 amino acids. The CDR3 nucleotides are TGCGCCAGCAGCCAAGAGTTGGGGCCGTTCTACGAGCAGTACTTC. This gives the protein CASSQELGPFYEQYF.

The chain employs TRBV5-1 and TRBJ2-7, with 9 bases lining up with TRBD1. Germline loops: CDR1 SGHRS, CDR2 YFSETQ. V lost 0 bases and J lost 4; bases outside the gene matches: 5. CDR3 length: 15 amino acids. CDR3 coding DNA: TGCGCCAGCAGCTTGGGAACAGGGGGCAGTTACGAGCAGTACTTC. Its protein product is CASSLGTGGSYEQYF.

V usage is TRBV6-1 and J usage is TRBJ1-2, with D unresolved. The CDR3 runs to 15 residues. Trimming took 0 bases from V and 3 from J, leaving 11 bases between them. Germline CDR1 reads MNHNS; CDR2 reads SASEGT. CDR3 in DNA: TGTGCCAGCAGTGAAGCTCGATGGAGCTACTATGGCTACACCTTC. Translated, it gives CASSEARWSYYGYTF.

The chain couples TRBV5-6 to TRBJ2-5, with 7 nucleotides matching TRBD2. The CDR3 extends over 14 amino acids. The ends lost 6 bases at V and 5 bases at J; junction bases unmatched: 10. Germline V lookup: CDR1 SGHDT, CDR2 YYEEEE. The CDR3 sequence: CASNSGLEWETQYF. Written as DNA, the CDR3 is TGTGCCAGCAACTCAGGACTAGAATGGGAGACCCAGTACTTC.

The genes are TRBV3-1 (or the pseudogene TRBV3-2) and TRBJ1-2; no reliable D call. Looked up from germline, CDR1 is LGHDT and CDR2 is YNNKEL (reference sequence). Trimming left V 3 bases short and J 4 bases short, with 12 bases between. The CDR3 totals 14 residues. CDR3 coding DNA: TGTGCCAGCAGCCATGAGGGCCCATCCTATGGCTACACCTTC. It yields the protein CASSHEGPSYGYTF.

About this clone: One end of the junction does not line up with germline, which may come from a read error. Other nucleotide sequences in the sample specify the same CDR3. The chain recombines TRBV7-2 with TRBJ2-2; 10 bases line up with TRBD2. Per the germline V gene, CDR1 is SGHTA and CDR2 is FQGNSA. CDR3 length: 13 residues. The CDR3 coding sequence is TGTGCTAGCAGCTTAAGGGCTAGCGGGGGGCTGTTTTTT. The encoded protein is CASSLRASGGLFF. Filled out from reference TRBV7-2 and TRBJ2-2, the complete variable domain reads GAGVSQSPSNKVTEKGKDVELRCDPISGHTALYWYRQSLGQGLEFLIYFQGNSAPDKSGLPSDRFSAERTGGSVSTLTIQRTQQEDSAVYLCASSLRASGGLFFGEGSRLTVL.

This chain joins TRBV6-5 and TRBJ1-4; 9 nucleotides agree with TRBD1. This CDR3 is built from 15 residues. The trim removed 5 bases at V and 4 bases at J, leaving 5 bases unmatched. Germline V gene sequence: CDR1 MNHEY, CDR2 SVGAGI. The CDR3 here is CASSRTGQGNEKLFF. The CDR3 bases are TGTGCCAGCAGTCGAACGGGACAGGGTAATGAAAAACTGTTTTTT.

The rearrangement links TRBV13 to TRBJ2-1, with 10 positions matching TRBD1. Germline V CDR1 and CDR2: PRHDT, FYEKMQ (reference sequence). The CDR3 extends over 14 amino acids. V gave up 4 bases and J gave up 5 bases; unmatched junction bases: 2. CDR3 sequence: CASSSGTGDNEQFF. The CDR3 region has the DNA TGTGCCAGCAGCTCGGGGACAGGGGACAATGAGCAGTTCTTC.

The V gene is TRBV4-2, the J gene TRBJ1-2; weak D call: TRBD1 (6 bases). Germline V lookup: CDR1 LGHNA, CDR2 YNFKEQ. V was clipped by 0 bases and J by 3 bases, with 14 bases between them. This CDR3 region has 16 residues. The CDR3 coding sequence is TGTGCCAGCAGCCAAGAGTTGGGTTCAGGGGACTATGGCTACACCTTC. Protein sequence: CASSQELGSGDYGYTF.

The chain links TRBV10-3 to TRBJ2-7; TRBD1 matches 9 bases. This CDR3 contains 14 residues. Per the germline V gene, CDR1 is ENHRY and CDR2 is SYGVKD. The V and J ends lost 4 bases and 4 bases, in that order; junction bases with no gene match: 5. CDR3 nucleotides: TGTGCCATCAGTGGAGGGACAGGGAAATACGAGCAGTACTTC. Translated: CAISGGTGKYEQYF.

This clone has more than one count but fewer than ten. The chain has TRBV5-8 and TRBJ2-3, with 9 positions matching TRBD1. Germline CDR1 and CDR2: SGHTS and YDEGEE. This CDR3 region has 14 residues. V was pared by 4 bases and J by 6 bases, with 6 bases of the junction left unmatched. The CDR3 loop is CASSPGQGADTQYF. The CDR3, as DNA: TGTGCCAGCAGCCCGGGACAGGGCGCCGATACGCAGTATTTT.